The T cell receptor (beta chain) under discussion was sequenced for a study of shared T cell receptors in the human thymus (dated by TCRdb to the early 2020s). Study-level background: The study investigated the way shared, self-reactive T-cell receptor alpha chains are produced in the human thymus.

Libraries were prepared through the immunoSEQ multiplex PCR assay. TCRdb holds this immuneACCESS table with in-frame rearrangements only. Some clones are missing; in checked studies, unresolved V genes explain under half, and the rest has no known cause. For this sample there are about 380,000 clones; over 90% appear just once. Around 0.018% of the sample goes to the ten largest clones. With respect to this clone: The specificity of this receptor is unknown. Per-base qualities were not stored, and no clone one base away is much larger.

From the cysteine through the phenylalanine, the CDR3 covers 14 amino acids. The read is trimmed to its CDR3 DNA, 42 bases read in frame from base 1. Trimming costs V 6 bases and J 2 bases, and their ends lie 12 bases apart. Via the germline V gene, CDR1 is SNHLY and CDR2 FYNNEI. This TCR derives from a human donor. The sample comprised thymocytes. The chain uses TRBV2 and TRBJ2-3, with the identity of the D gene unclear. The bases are TGTGCCAGCAGGCCCAGCGCATTCACAGATACGCAGTATTTT. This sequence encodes CASRPSAFTDTQYF.